Listed below are T cell receptor beta chains from one sample, sequenced in a study of blood T cells in healthy people across ages. TCRdb reanalysed the 5' RACE reads using MiXCR and keeps one entry per CDR3 protein. Of more than 1.4 million distinct CDR3 sequences in the sample, 42% were seen once. Sample: blood. The receptor source for this set is a woman between 18 and 29 years old in good health. Both conserved end residues are part of each CDR3. The order of the fields is V gene, J gene, D gene, clone size, CDR3 protein, CDR3 DNA. A D gene is named only where the DNA matches it firmly. The size field is filled for only some rows; it gives once, few, many or a size class.

TRBV7-9	TRBJ2-1	NA	NA	CASSPRVGPTDYNEQFF	TGTGCCAGCAGCCCTAGGGTTGGCCCCACGGACTACAATGAGCAGTTCTTC
TRBV6-5	TRBJ2-5	NA	NA	CASSYSVQGQETQYF	TGTGCCAGCAGTTACTCAGTACAGGGCCAGGAGACCCAGTACTTC
TRBV12-3/TRBV12-4	TRBJ2-3	NA	NA	CASSFVASSRSSTDTQYF	TGTGCCAGCAGTTTTGTGGCTAGCAGCCGCTCTAGCACAGATACGCAGTATTTT
TRBV6-6	TRBJ2-7	TRBD2	NA	CASSGISGGSYEQYF	TGTGCCAGCAGCGGGATTAGCGGGGGTTCCTACGAGCAGTACTTC
TRBV27	TRBJ2-7	NA	NA	CANRDGSYEQYF	TGTGCCAACAGGGACGGAAGCTACGAGCAGTACTTC
TRBV6-1	TRBJ2-7	TRBD2	few	CASSETSARYEQYF	TGTGCCAGCAGTGAAACTAGCGCTCGGTACGAGCAGTACTTC
TRBV20-1	TRBJ2-5	NA	NA	CSARDAAPGIYNEQYF	TGCAGTGCTAGAGATGCGGCACCCGGGATATACAATGAGCAGTACTTC
TRBV5-1	TRBJ2-1	NA	many	CASSPGSINNEQFF	TGCGCCAGCAGTCCAGGCAGCATTAACAATGAGCAGTTCTTC
TRBV5-1	TRBJ2-5	TRBD2	NA	CASSLELAGGGETQYF	TGCGCCAGCAGCTTGGAACTAGCGGGGGGAGGAGAGACCCAGTACTTC
TRBV29-1	TRBJ1-2	NA	few	CSVEDNGQRRGYTF	TGCAGCGTTGAAGATAATGGACAACGTCGGGGCTACACCTTC
TRBV7-9	TRBJ2-5	TRBD2	NA	CASSLEFLAGQETQYF	TGTGCCAGCAGCTTAGAGTTCCTAGCGGGGCAAGAGACCCAGTACTTC
TRBV4-1	TRBJ1-4	TRBD1	NA	CASSRTGLDEKLFF	TGCGCCAGCAGCCGGACAGGGCTAGATGAAAAACTGTTTTTT
TRBV29-1	TRBJ2-7	TRBD2	NA	CSVEGEREGCEQYF	TGCAGCGTTGAAGGAGAGCGGGAGGGATGCGAGCAGTACTTC
TRBV29-1	TRBJ2-3	TRBD2	few	CSVERIRTSGSSTDTQYF	TGCAGCGTTGAGCGGATTCGGACTAGCGGGAGTAGCACAGATACGCAGTATTTT
TRBV6-5	TRBJ2-7	NA	NA	CASSYSERATGYEQYF	TGTGCCAGCAGTTACTCGGAGCGGGCGACAGGATACGAGCAGTACTTC
TRBV27	TRBJ2-1	NA	NA	CASSSAGFRYNEQFF	TGTGCCAGCAGTTCCGCGGGATTCCGGTACAATGAGCAGTTCTTC
TRBV5-1	TRBJ2-3	TRBD2	NA	CASSRTRLAGDVNGRDTQYF	TGCGCCAGCAGCCGTACCCGACTAGCGGGGGATGTAAACGGTCGAGATACGCAGTATTTT
TRBV11-2	TRBJ2-7	NA	NA	CASSLALAYNEQYF	TGTGCCAGCAGTTTGGCTCTCGCCTACAATGAGCAGTACTTC
TRBV4-1	TRBJ2-1	TRBD2	NA	CANSRGTSGNEQFF	TGCGCCAACAGCCGGGGGACTAGTGGGAATGAGCAGTTCTTC
TRBV29-1	TRBJ1-1	NA	many	CSAPRVGTTRGWTEAFF	TGCAGCGCCCCGAGGGTGGGCACCACCCGAGGATGGACTGAAGCTTTCTTT
TRBV11-1	TRBJ2-3	TRBD2	NA	CASAPGLAAQTTQYF	TGTGCCAGCGCTCCGGGACTAGCGGCCCAAACTACGCAGTATTTT
TRBV11-2	TRBJ2-1	NA	few	CASSLDGVGAPTYNEQFF	TGTGCCAGCAGCTTGGACGGGGTTGGGGCACCGACCTACAATGAGCAGTTCTTC
TRBV7-6	TRBJ2-4	NA	NA	CASSLAPGDTAKNIQYF	TGTGCCAGCAGCTTAGCCCCAGGGGATACAGCCAAAAACATTCAGTACTTC
TRBV10-3	TRBJ1-2	NA	NA	CAILTSGTINYGYTF	TGTGCCATCCTTACATCCGGGACAATTAACTACGGCTACACCTTC
TRBV29-1	TRBJ1-2	TRBD1	NA	CSVRSLQGALGYGYTF	TGCAGCGTTCGATCTCTTCAGGGGGCGCTAGGCTATGGCTACACCTTC
TRBV11-2	TRBJ2-1	TRBD2	few	CASSSRRLAGGWWNEQFF	TGTGCCAGCAGTTCCCGTCGGCTAGCGGGAGGTTGGTGGAATGAGCAGTTCTTC
TRBV10-3	TRBJ2-4	NA	NA	CAIKGRENIQYF	TGTGCCATCAAGGGCAGGGAAAACATTCAGTACTTC
TRBV20-1	TRBJ1-2	NA	few	CSASPGGAYGYTF	TGCAGTGCTAGCCCGGGGGGGGCCTATGGCTACACCTTC
TRBV7-2	TRBJ1-2	NA	few	CASSVPRVSHIYGYTF	TGTGCCAGCAGCGTCCCCCGGGTCTCCCATATCTATGGCTACACCTTC
TRBV6-5	TRBJ2-2	NA	NA	CASSDGGPNTGELFF	TGTGCCAGCAGCGATGGGGGGCCGAACACCGGGGAGCTGTTTTTT
TRBV6-1	TRBJ1-1	TRBD1	NA	CASSHRDSGTEAFF	TGTGCCAGCAGTCACCGGGACAGTGGCACTGAAGCTTTCTTT
TRBV6-5	TRBJ1-5	TRBD1	few	CASSLTGAFGQPQHF	TGTGCCAGCAGCTTGACAGGGGCCTTCGGTCAGCCCCAGCATTTT
TRBV12-3/TRBV12-4	TRBJ2-7	TRBD2	few	CASSLRRGGVDEQYF	TGTGCCAGCAGTTTACGGCGGGGGGGCGTCGACGAGCAGTACTTC
TRBV30	TRBJ1-5	NA	NA	CAWSVQRGNQPQHF	TGTGCCTGGAGTGTACAAAGGGGCAATCAGCCCCAGCATTTT
TRBV6-1	TRBJ1-4	TRBD1	few	CASRIQGAEEKLFF	TGTGCCAGCAGGATACAGGGGGCAGAGGAAAAACTGTTTTTT
TRBV2	TRBJ2-7	NA	NA	CASSRGGTQVYEQYF	TGTGCCAGCAGCCGAGGGGGGACACAAGTCTACGAGCAGTACTTC
TRBV7-2	TRBJ1-2	NA	NA	CATSMGPNYGYTF	TGTGCCACCTCAATGGGCCCTAACTATGGCTACACCTTC
TRBV9	TRBJ2-1	NA	NA	CASSFRVHNEQFF	TGTGCCAGCAGCTTCCGGGTACACAATGAGCAGTTCTTC
TRBV6-5	TRBJ1-1	NA	once	CASRIQGPNTEAFF	TGTGCCAGCAGGATACAGGGCCCGAACACTGAAGCTTTCTTT
TRBV10-3	TRBJ2-7	NA	few	CAISDILYNEQYF	TGTGCCATCAGTGATATACTGTACAATGAGCAGTACTTC
TRBV30	TRBJ2-2	TRBD1	many	CASNPPGQGPTGELFF	TGTGCCTCTAACCCACCGGGACAGGGGCCGACCGGGGAGCTGTTTTTT
TRBV12-3/TRBV12-4	TRBJ1-5	TRBD1	NA	CASRGTGGLNQPQHF	TGTGCCAGCAGGGGGACAGGGGGCCTCAATCAGCCCCAGCATTTT
TRBV9	TRBJ2-3	NA	NA	CASSVARGKGTDTQYF	TGTGCCAGCAGCGTAGCTCGAGGAAAAGGCACAGATACGCAGTATTTT
TRBV20-1	TRBJ2-7	NA	few	CSAPNPFSYEQYF	TGCAGTGCCCCCAACCCCTTCTCCTACGAGCAGTACTTC
TRBV7-2	TRBJ2-5	TRBD1	few	CASSSLGTGGQEQYF	TGTGCCAGCAGCTCCCTCGGGACAGGGGGACAAGAGCAGTACTTC
TRBV28	TRBJ2-1	NA	few	CASRHPGARNEQFF	TGTGCCAGCAGACACCCTGGGGCCCGCAATGAGCAGTTCTTC
TRBV12-3/TRBV12-4	TRBJ1-3	TRBD1	NA	CASSQGVGNTIYF	TGTGCCAGCAGTCAGGGGGTTGGAAACACCATATATTTT
TRBV27	TRBJ1-3	NA	once	CASSLGGRNSGNTIYF	TGTGCCAGCAGTTTAGGGGGGCGAAACTCTGGAAACACCATATATTTT
TRBV12-3/TRBV12-4	TRBJ2-1	TRBD1	NA	CASSLAQTGGNEQFF	TGTGCCAGCAGTTTAGCGCAGACAGGGGGGAATGAGCAGTTCTTC
TRBV20-1	TRBJ1-1	TRBD1	NA	CSARGQGAMNTEAFF	TGCAGTGCTAGAGGACAGGGGGCTATGAACACTGAAGCTTTCTTT
TRBV20-1	TRBJ1-2	NA	NA	CSASPPQAPSNYGYTF	TGCAGTGCTAGTCCCCCTCAGGCACCGTCTAACTATGGCTACACCTTC
TRBV4-1	TRBJ2-1	NA	few	CASSQEIMGNSQQFF	TGCGCCAGCAGCCAAGAAATTATGGGCAACTCACAGCAGTTCTTC